Described below is a single TCR beta chain sequence and its context. No antigen is known for it. This specimen belongs to a study of memory CD4+ T cells and cytomegalovirus serostatus. Overall study results and limits: CMV serostatus prediction reached median AUC about 0.95, or 0.9 with US-trained model.

Single viable CD3+CD4+CD8-CD45RO+ cells were sorted as the memory CD4+ T cells. This CDR3 has 16 residues. Germline V gene sequence: CDR1 MGHRA, CDR2 YSYEKL. Trimming removed 4 bases from V and 8 bases from J; junction bases left unmatched: 8. Profiling relied on immunoSEQ multiplex PCR, and the TCRdb table lists in-frame clones only, not all of them. The table lists around 99,000 clones, 75% to 85% of them singletons, with approximately 4% in the top ten. The chain links TRBV4-1 to TRBJ2-1; TRBD2 matches 13 bases. The receptor was derived from an adult in good health and CMV-seropositive. Material: memory CD4+ T cells from blood. CDR3 nucleotide sequence: TGCGCCAGCAGCCGCCGGACTAGCGGGAGTAAAGATGAGCAGTTCTTC. This sequence encodes CASSRRTSGSKDEQFF.